The present entry profiles one T cell receptor beta chain with its context. The antigen is unknown. CDR3 size: 17 residues. Germline CDR1 WSHSY, CDR2 SAAADI. Losses at the gene ends were 6 bases for V and 10 bases for J; bases not matched to a gene: 14. 13 Jbeta primers and 60 Vbeta primers were used for the PCR. Sequencing was performed with immunoSEQ multiplex PCR; in TCRdb, only in-frame clones are kept and a portion is missing. The sample contains over 130,000 clones, 66% of which appear only once. The sample comes from a study of cytomegalovirus exposure and HLA in healthy donors. Study-wide findings and caveats: Several of the most significant clusters appeared, in a later analysis, to be linked to common viral pathogens. In a later analysis, TCR association rates varied by HLA locus: DRB1 most, HLA-C fewest. Per a prior analysis, the majority of TCR beta V segments were productive roughly 90% or roughly 30% of the time. Rare TCR sequences dominated, though some public TCRs recurred in many donors.

Sequencing was done on a sample of PBMCs. This chain links TRBV10-2 with TRBJ2-1; 14 bases match TRBD2. The receptor was isolated from a woman aged 55-69 years in good health and CMV-seronegative. CDR3: CASRKSPGTSGREEQFF. The DNA for the CDR3 is TGCGCCAGCAGGAAGAGTCCGGGGACTAGCGGGAGAGAGGAGCAGTTCTTC.